Listed below are T cell receptor beta chains from one sample, sequenced in a study of T-cell memory formation after mild COVID-19. Using its own MiXCR run on the 5' RACE reads, TCRdb lists one record per CDR3 protein. The sample lists roughly 130,000 distinct CDR3 sequences, over 15% seen once, with around 4.8% in the top ten. Sequencing used PBMCs or a T cell subset sorted from them (not recorded which). Every receptor here comes from a man aged 18 to 29 who had mild COVID-19 (a few samples of this study predate the infection). Cell type and time point are not known. CDR3s include the opening cysteine and the closing phenylalanine or tryptophan. The D gene is left open where the match is weak. Some rows mark clone size as missing; the rest say once, few, many or name a class of expanded clone.

>TRBV11-2|few|.|TRBJ1-5
TGTGCCAGCAGCCCACTAGGTAGTCAGCCCCAGCATTTT
CASSPLGSQPQHF
>TRBV30|.|.|TRBJ2-1
TGTGCCTGGGGGGCTTCCTACAATGAGCAGTTCTTC
CAWGASYNEQFF
>TRBV3-1|few|.|TRBJ1-2
TGTGCCAGCAGCCAAGATGGGCTCCAGGAATCCTATGGCTACACCTTC
CASSQDGLQESYGYTF
>TRBV7-9|few|.|TRBJ2-3
TGTGCCAGCAGCTTAGCGCCCGGGGGCCGCACAGATACGCAGTATTTT
CASSLAPGGRTDTQYF
>TRBV5-1|few|.|TRBJ2-3
TGCGCCAGCAGCGGGACCGCAGATACGCAGTATTTT
CASSGTADTQYF
>TRBV7-8|.|TRBD1|TRBJ2-5
TGTGCCAGCAGCTCCAGGGGCAGGGGGATATCTAGCAGAGAGACCCAGTACTTC
CASSSRGRGISSRETQYF
>TRBV5-1|.|.|TRBJ1-1
TGCGCCAGCAGCTTGGAAAATCAGAAGCCTTTCTTT
CASSLENQKPFF
>TRBV7-3|.|TRBD1|TRBJ2-5
TGTGCCAGCAGCTTAAGAACAGGGGGCCCGGAGACCCAGTACTTC
CASSLRTGGPETQYF
>TRBV7-9|once|.|TRBJ1-5
TGTGCCAGCGGGAGTTCCTATAGCAATCAGCCCCAGCATTTT
CASGSSYSNQPQHF
>TRBV6-2/TRBV6-3|.|.|TRBJ1-5
TGTGCCAGCAGTACCCCCAGTCCATATAGCAATCAGCCCCAGCATTTT
CASSTPSPYSNQPQHF
>TRBV5-1|.|TRBD1|TRBJ2-1
TGCGCCAGCAGCTTCCGGGACAGGGGGCTGGATGAGCAGTTCTTC
CASSFRDRGLDEQFF
>TRBV7-2|.|.|TRBJ2-5
TGTGCCAGCAGCTTTATTTGGGGGAATGACGGGACCCAGTACTTC
CASSFIWGNDGTQYF
>TRBV5-4|many|TRBD2|TRBJ2-1
TGTGCCAGCAGCCTCCTAGCGGGGGGCTACAATGAGCAGTTCTTC
CASSLLAGGYNEQFF
>TRBV19|.|TRBD1|TRBJ1-5
TGTGCCAGTAGTGCCGACAGGGGCAGCAATCAGCCCCAGCATTTT
CASSADRGSNQPQHF
>TRBV7-2|.|TRBD1|TRBJ2-1
TGTGCCAGCAGAGATAGCAGGGGGCTCGCGTACAATGAGCAGTTCTTC
CASRDSRGLAYNEQFF
>TRBV5-1|many|.|TRBJ2-1
TGCGCCAGCAGCGTCACGGGACTCCGGAGCTATGAGCAGTTCTTC
CASSVTGLRSYEQFF
>TRBV3-1|few|.|TRBJ2-7
TGTGCCAGCAGCCAATACAATCTCAGGGGATCCTACGAGCAGTACTTC
CASSQYNLRGSYEQYF
>TRBV9|.|.|TRBJ2-3
TGTGCCAGCAGCGCGCTTAAGACTAGGGGAATCACAGATACGCAGTATTTT
CASSALKTRGITDTQYF
>TRBV5-1|.|TRBD1|TRBJ1-6
TGCGCCAGCAGCCTTTCGCGGACAGGCAATTCACCCCTCCACTTT
CASSLSRTGNSPLHF
>TRBV29-1|few|.|TRBJ2-5
TGCAGCGTGGCGGAGGGTCGAGAGACCCAGTACTTC
CSVAEGRETQYF
>TRBV6-6|many|TRBD1|TRBJ1-1
TGTGCCAGCAGTCAGGACAGGGTTGAAGCTTTCTTT
CASSQDRVEAFF
>TRBV7-9|.|TRBD2|TRBJ2-1
TGTGCCAGCAGTTTGGGACTAGCTGGAGGGTACAATGAGCAGTTCTTC
CASSLGLAGGYNEQFF
>TRBV12-3/TRBV12-4|.|.|TRBJ1-3
TGTGCCAGCAGTTTCTCGGCAGCCGGAAACACCATATATTTT
CASSFSAAGNTIYF
>TRBV29-1|few|.|TRBJ2-6
TGCAGCGTTGCCAACTCTGGGGCCAACGTCCTGACTTTC
CSVANSGANVLTF
>TRBV14|few|.|TRBJ1-1
TGTGCCAGCAGCCAAGAGGTCTACACTGAAGCTTTCTTT
CASSQEVYTEAFF
>TRBV7-3|few|.|TRBJ2-5
TGTGCCAGCAGCTTTGCCAAAGAGGAGACCCAGTACTTC
CASSFAKEETQYF
>TRBV7-6|few|.|TRBJ1-1
TGTGCCAGCAGCTTAACTCAAAGGACTGAAGCTTTCTTT
CASSLTQRTEAFF
>TRBV2|.|.|TRBJ1-4
TGTGCCAGCTACCGCGAAGGAACTAATGAAAAACTGTTTTTT
CASYREGTNEKLFF
>TRBV5-6|few|TRBD1|TRBJ2-7
TGTGCCAGCAGCTTCAGGGGGTTCTACGAGCAGTACTTC
CASSFRGFYEQYF
>TRBV7-8|.|.|TRBJ2-1
TGTGCCAGCCGCTTCGGCCCCAATGAGCAGTTCTTC
CASRFGPNEQFF
>TRBV7-2|few|.|TRBJ1-6
TGTGCCAGCAGCCGTCAAGATTCACCCCTCCACTTT
CASSRQDSPLHF
>TRBV7-2|few|.|TRBJ2-3
TGTGCCAGCAGCTCGAGATCTGGCACAGATACGCAGTATTTT
CASSSRSGTDTQYF
>TRBV20-1|many|.|TRBJ2-3
TGCAGTGCTAGGGCGGACTATAGTTTTGCAGATACGCAGTATTTT
CSARADYSFADTQYF
>TRBV7-2|.|TRBD2|TRBJ2-5
TGTGCCAGCAGCTTGGTAGCGGGACCCCAAGAGACCCAGTACTTC
CASSLVAGPQETQYF
>TRBV5-1|few|.|TRBJ2-3
TGCGCCAGCAGCCCCGCCCCGGGGGCCAACACAGATACGCAGTATTTT
CASSPAPGANTDTQYF
>TRBV10-3|few|TRBD1|TRBJ1-4
TGTGCCATCAGTGAGTCGAGACAGGGGGCTGAAAAACTGTTTTTT
CAISESRQGAEKLFF
>TRBV4-3|few|TRBD2|TRBJ2-5
TGCGCCAGCAGCCGAATAGCCGGGACTAGACGGGAGACCCAGTACTTC
CASSRIAGTRRETQYF
>TRBV25-1|.|.|TRBJ1-2
TGTGCCAGCAGCTTGGGGGGGATAAGGGGCTACACCTTC
CASSLGGIRGYTF
>TRBV3-1|many|.|TRBJ2-1
TGTGCCAGCAGCCAATCAAGGGTGTCCGAGCAGTTCTTC
CASSQSRVSEQFF
>TRBV5-1|.|TRBD1|TRBJ1-1
TGCGCCAGCAGCTCGACAGGGCTGTTGAACACTGAAGCTTTCTTT
CASSSTGLLNTEAFF
>TRBV7-2|few|TRBD1|TRBJ2-5
TGTGCCAGCAGCTTAGTTGGGACAGTCCAAGAGACCCAGTACTTC
CASSLVGTVQETQYF
>TRBV5-1|.|TRBD1|TRBJ2-5
TGCGCCAGCAGTTCACAGGGGGCTGAGACCCAGTACTTC
CASSSQGAETQYF
>TRBV7-3|.|.|TRBJ2-1
TGTGCCAGCAGCTTATACACGAGCTCCTACAATGAGCAGTTCTTC
CASSLYTSSYNEQFF
>TRBV20-1|few|.|TRBJ1-5
TGCAGCGTCGGGATCACAGGAGTCGGCAATCAGCCCCAGCATTTT
CSVGITGVGNQPQHF
>TRBV12-3/TRBV12-4|many|.|TRBJ2-1
TGTGCCAGCAGCCTCGCCCACAATGAGCAGTTCTTC
CASSLAHNEQFF
>TRBV7-2|few|TRBD1|TRBJ2-7
TGTGCCAGCAGCCTCGGGACAGGGGCTTTTAACGAGCAGTACTTC
CASSLGTGAFNEQYF
>TRBV10-3|few|TRBD2|TRBJ2-4
TGTGCCATCAGTGATAGGGCTAGCGGGGGCCTAGCCAAAAACATTCAGTACTTC
CAISDRASGGLAKNIQYF
>TRBV7-9|.|.|TRBJ1-4
TGTGCCAGCAGCCAACACCAGAGTAATGAAAAACTGTTTTTT
CASSQHQSNEKLFF
>TRBV5-1|few|.|TRBJ1-1
TGCGCCAGCAGCTCCGGCAGGATTTACACTGAAGCTTTCTTT
CASSSGRIYTEAFF
>TRBV3-1|few|.|TRBJ2-5
TGTGCCAGCAGCCGACTAGAGGGACAAGAGACCCAGTACTTC
CASSRLEGQETQYF
>TRBV5-5|.|.|TRBJ2-6
TGTGCCAGCAGCTTATTAGGGTCCGGTGGGGCCAACGTCCTGACTTTC
CASSLLGSGGANVLTF
>TRBV4-1|.|.|TRBJ1-4
TGCGCCAGCAGCCAGGGTACAGGGACTAATGAAAAACTGTTTTTT
CASSQGTGTNEKLFF
>TRBV2|.|.|TRBJ1-1
TGTGCCAGCGCTCTTCCGGGACGCCTGGTCCGGGCTTTCTTT
CASALPGRLVRAFF
>TRBV5-1|few|TRBD2|TRBJ2-5
TGCGCCAGCAGCGCCGGGACTAGCGGGGACCAAGAGACCCAGTACTTC
CASSAGTSGDQETQYF
>TRBV15|few|.|TRBJ1-2
TGTGCCACCAGCAGAGATCCGAGCCTGGGGTATGGCTACACCTTC
CATSRDPSLGYGYTF